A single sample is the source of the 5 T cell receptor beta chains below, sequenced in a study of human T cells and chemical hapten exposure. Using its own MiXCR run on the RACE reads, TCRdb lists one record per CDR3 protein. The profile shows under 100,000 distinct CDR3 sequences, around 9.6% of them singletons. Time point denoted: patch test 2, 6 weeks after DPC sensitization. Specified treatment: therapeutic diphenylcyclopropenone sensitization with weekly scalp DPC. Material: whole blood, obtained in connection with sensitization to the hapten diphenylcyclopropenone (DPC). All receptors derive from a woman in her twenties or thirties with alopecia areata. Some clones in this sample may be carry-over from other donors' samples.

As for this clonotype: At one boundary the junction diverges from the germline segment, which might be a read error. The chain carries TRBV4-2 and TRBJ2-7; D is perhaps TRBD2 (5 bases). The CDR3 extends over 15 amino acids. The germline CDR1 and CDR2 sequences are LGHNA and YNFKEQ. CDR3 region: CACSQGVAGIFEQYF. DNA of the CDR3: TGTGCCTGCAGCCAAGGAGTCGCGGGTATATTCGAGCAGTACTTC.

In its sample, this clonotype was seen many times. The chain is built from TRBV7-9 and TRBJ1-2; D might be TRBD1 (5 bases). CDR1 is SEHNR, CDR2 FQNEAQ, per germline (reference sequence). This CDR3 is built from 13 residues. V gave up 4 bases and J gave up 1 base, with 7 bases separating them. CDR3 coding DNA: TGTGCCAGCAGCTCGACAGTTAACTATGGCTACACCTTC. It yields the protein CASSSTVNYGYTF.

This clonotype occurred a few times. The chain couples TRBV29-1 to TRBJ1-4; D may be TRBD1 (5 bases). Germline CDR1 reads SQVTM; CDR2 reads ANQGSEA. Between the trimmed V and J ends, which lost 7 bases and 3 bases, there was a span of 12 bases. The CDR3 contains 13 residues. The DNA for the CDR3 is TGCAGCGCCCAGCGGGGCTCTAATGAAAAACTGTTTTTT. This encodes CSAQRGSNEKLFF.

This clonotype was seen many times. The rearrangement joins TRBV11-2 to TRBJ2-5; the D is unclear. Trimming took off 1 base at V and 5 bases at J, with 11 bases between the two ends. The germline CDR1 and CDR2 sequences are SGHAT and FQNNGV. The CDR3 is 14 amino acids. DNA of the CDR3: TGTGCCAGCAGCTTAGGAGCTTCGTTGGAGACCCAGTACTTC. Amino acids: CASSLGASLETQYF.

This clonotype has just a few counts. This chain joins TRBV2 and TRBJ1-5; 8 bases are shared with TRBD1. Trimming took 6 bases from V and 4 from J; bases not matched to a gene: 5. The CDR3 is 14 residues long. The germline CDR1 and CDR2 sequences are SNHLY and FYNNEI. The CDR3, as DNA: TGTGCCAGCAGCGGACAGGGCTCTAATCAGCCCCAGCATTTT. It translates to CASSGQGSNQPQHF.